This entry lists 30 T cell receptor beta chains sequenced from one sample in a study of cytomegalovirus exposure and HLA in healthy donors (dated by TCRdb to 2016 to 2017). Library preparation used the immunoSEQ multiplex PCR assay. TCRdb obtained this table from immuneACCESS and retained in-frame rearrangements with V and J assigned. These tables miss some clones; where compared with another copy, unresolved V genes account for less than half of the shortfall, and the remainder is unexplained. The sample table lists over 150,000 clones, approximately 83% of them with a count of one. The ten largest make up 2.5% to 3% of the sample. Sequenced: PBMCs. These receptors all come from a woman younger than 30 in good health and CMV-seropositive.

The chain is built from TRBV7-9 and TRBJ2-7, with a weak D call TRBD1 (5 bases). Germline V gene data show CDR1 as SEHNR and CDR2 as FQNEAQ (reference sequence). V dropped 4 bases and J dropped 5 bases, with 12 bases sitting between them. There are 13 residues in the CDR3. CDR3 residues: CASSSFRANEQYF. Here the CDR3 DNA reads TGTGCCAGCAGCTCCTTCAGGGCCAACGAGCAGTACTTC.

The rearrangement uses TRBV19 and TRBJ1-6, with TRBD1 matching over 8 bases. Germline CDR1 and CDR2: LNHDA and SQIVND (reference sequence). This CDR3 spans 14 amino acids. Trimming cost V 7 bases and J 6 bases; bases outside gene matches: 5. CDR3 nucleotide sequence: TGTGCCAGTACAGGGGGCACGGCTAATTCACCCCTCCACTTT. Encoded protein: CASTGGTANSPLHF. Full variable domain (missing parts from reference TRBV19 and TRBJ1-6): DGGITQSPKYLFRKEGQNVTLSCEQNLNHDAMYWYRQDPGQGLRLIYYSQIVNDFQKGDIAEGYSVSREKKESFPLTVTSAQKNPTAFYLCASTGGTANSPLHFGNGTRLTVT.

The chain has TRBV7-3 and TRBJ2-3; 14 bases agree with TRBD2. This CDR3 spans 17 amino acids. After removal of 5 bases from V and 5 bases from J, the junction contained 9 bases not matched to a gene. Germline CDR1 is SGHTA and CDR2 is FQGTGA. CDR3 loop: CASSGQTSGGAQDTQYF. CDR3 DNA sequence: TGTGCCAGCAGCGGTCAGACTAGCGGGGGGGCGCAAGATACGCAGTATTTT. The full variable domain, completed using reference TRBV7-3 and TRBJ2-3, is GAGVSQTPSNKVTEKGKYVELRCDPISGHTALYWYRQSLGQGPEFLIYFQGTGAADDSGLPNDRFFAVRPEGSVSTLKIQRTERGDSAVYLCASSGQTSGGAQDTQYFGPGTRLTVL.

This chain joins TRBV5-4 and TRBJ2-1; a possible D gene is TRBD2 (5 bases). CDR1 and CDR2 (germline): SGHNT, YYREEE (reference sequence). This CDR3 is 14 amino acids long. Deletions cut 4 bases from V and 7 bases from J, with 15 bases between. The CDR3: CASSQAGEANEQFF. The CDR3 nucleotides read TGTGCCAGCAGCCAAGCCGGGGAAGCTAATGAGCAGTTCTTC.

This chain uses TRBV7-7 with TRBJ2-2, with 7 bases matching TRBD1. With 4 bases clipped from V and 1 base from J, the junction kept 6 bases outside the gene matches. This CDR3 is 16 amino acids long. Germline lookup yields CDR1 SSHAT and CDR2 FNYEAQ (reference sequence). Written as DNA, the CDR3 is TGTGCCAGCAGCTCCGTTAGGACAGGGAACACCGGGGAGCTGTTTTTT. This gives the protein CASSSVRTGNTGELFF.

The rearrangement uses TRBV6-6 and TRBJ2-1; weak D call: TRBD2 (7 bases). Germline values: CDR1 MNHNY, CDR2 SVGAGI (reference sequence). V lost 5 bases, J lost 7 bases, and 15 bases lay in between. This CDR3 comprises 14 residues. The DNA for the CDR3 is TGTGCCAGCAGTCTGGCGGGGGCGGGGAATGAGCAGTTCTTC. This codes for CASSLAGAGNEQFF.

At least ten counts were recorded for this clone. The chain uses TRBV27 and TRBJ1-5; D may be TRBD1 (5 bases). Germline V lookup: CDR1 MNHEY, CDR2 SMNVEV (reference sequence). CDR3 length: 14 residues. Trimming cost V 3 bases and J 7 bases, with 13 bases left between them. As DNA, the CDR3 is TGTGCCAGCAGTTTCGTGGCAGGGCTGCAGCCCCAGCATTTT. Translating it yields CASSFVAGLQPQHF.

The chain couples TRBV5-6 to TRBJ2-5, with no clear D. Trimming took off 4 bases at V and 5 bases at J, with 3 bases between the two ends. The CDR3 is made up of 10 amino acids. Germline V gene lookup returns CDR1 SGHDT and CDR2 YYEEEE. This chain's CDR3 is CASSGETQYF. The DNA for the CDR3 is TGTGCCAGCAGCGGCGAGACCCAGTACTTC.

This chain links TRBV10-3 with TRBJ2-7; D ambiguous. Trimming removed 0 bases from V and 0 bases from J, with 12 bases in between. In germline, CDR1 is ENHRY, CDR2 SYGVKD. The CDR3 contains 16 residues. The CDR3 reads CAISESGGLSSYEQYF. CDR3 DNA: TGTGCCATCAGTGAGTCCGGCGGCCTTAGCTCCTACGAGCAGTACTTC.

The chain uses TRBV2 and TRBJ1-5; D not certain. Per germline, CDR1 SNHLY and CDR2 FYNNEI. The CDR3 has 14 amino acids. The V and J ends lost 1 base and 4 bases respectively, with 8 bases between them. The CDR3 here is CASSEGGGNQPQHF. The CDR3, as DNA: TGTGCCAGCAGTGAAGGAGGCGGGAATCAGCCCCAGCATTTT.

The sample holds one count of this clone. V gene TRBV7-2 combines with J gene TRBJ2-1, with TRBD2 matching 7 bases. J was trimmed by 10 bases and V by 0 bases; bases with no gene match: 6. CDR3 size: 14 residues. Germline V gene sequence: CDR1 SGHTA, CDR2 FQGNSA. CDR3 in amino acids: CASSLAVAGEEQFF. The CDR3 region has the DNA TGTGCCAGCAGCTTAGCGGTGGCGGGGGAGGAGCAGTTCTTC. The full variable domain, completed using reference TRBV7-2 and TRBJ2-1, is GAGVSQSPSNKVTEKGKDVELRCDPISGHTALYWYRQSLGQGLEFLIYFQGNSAPDKSGLPSDRFSAERTGGSVSTLTIQRTQQEDSAVYLCASSLAVAGEEQFFGPGTRLTVL.

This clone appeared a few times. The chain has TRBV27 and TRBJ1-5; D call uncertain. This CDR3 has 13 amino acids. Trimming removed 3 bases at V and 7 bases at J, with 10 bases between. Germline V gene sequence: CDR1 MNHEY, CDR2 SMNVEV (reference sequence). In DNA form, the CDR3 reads TGTGCCAGCAGTTTGACATTGGGCCAGCCCCAGCATTTT. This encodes CASSLTLGQPQHF.

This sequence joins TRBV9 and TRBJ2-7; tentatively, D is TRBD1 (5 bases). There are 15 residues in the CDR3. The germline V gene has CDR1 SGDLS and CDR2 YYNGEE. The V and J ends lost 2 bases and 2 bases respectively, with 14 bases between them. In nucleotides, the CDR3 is TGTGCCAGCAGCGTTGGGGCTAATTCCCCCTACGAGCAGTACTTC. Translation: CASSVGANSPYEQYF.

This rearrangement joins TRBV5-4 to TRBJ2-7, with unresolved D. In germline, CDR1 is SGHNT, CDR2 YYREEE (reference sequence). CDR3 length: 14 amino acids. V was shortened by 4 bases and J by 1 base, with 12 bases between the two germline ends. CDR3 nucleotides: TGTGCCAGCAGCCACAATTCCGCTTCCTACGAGCAGTACTTC. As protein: CASSHNSASYEQYF.

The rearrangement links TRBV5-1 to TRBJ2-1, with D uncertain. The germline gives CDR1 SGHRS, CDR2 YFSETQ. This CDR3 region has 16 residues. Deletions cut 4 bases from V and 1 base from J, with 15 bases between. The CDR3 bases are TGCGCCAGCAGCCCGACGGCAGGTGATTCCTACAATGAGCAGTTCTTC. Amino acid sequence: CASSPTAGDSYNEQFF.

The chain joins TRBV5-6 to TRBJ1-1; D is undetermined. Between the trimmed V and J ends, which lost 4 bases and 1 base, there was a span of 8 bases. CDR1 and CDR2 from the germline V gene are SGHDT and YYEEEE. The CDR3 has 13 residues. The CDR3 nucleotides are TGTGCCAGCAGCCTCGACTGGAACACTGAAGCTTTCTTT. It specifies CASSLDWNTEAFF.

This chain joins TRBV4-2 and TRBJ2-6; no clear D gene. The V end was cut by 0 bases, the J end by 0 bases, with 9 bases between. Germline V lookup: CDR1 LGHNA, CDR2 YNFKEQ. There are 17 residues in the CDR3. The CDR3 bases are TGTGCCAGCAGCCAAGAATCCAGAATCTCTGGGGCCAACGTCCTGACTTTC. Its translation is CASSQESRISGANVLTF.

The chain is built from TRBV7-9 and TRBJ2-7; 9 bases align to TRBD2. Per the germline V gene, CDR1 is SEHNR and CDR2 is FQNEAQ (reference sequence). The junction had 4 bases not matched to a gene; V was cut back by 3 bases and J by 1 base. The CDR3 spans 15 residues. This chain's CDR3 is CASSLVSGGSYEQYF. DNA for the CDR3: TGTGCCAGCAGCTTGGTTAGCGGGGGATCCTACGAGCAGTACTTC.

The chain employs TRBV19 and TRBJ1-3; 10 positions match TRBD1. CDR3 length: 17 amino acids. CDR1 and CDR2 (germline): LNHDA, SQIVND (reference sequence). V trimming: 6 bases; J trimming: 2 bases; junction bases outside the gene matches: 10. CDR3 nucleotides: TGTGCCAGTAGGGATATCGCGGGACAGGGGCCTGGAAACACCATATATTTT. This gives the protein CASRDIAGQGPGNTIYF.

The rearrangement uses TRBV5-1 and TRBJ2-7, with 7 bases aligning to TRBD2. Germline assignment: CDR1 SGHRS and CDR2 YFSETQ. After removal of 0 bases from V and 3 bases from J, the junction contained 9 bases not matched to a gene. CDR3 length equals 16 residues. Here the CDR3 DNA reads TGCGCCAGCAGCTTGGGACTACTGCGGGGGTACTACGAGCAGTACTTC. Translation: CASSLGLLRGYYEQYF.

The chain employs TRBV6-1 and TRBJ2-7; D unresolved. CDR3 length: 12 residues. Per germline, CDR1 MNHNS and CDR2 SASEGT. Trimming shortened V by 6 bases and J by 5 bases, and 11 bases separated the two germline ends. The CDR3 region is CASSPSGHEQYF. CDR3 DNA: TGTGCCAGCAGCCCGTCTGGCCACGAGCAGTACTTC.

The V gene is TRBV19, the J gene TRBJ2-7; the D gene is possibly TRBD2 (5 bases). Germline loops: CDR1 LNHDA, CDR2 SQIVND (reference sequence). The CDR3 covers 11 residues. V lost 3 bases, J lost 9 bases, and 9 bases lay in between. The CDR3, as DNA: TGTGCCAGTAGTATTAAGGGAGTGCAGTACTTC. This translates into CASSIKGVQYF.

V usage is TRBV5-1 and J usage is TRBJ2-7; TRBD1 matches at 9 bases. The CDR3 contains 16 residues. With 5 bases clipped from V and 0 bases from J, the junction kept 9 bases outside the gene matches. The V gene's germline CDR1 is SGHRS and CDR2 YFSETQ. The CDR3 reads CASRPGQGTLSYEQYF. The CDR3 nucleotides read TGCGCCAGCAGGCCCGGACAGGGGACCCTCTCCTACGAGCAGTACTTC. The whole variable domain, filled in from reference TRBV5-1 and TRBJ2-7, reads KAGVTQTPRYLIKTRGQQVTLSCSPISGHRSVSWYQQTPGQGLQFLFEYFSETQRNKGNFPGRFSGRQFSNSRSEMNVSTLELGDSALYLCASRPGQGTLSYEQYFGPGTRLTVT.

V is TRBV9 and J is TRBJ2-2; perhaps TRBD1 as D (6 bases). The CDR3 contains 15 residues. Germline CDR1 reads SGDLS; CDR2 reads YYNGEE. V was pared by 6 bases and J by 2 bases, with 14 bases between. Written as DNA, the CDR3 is TGTGCCAGCAACACAGGGAATGTAAACACCGGGGAGCTGTTTTTT. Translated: CASNTGNVNTGELFF.

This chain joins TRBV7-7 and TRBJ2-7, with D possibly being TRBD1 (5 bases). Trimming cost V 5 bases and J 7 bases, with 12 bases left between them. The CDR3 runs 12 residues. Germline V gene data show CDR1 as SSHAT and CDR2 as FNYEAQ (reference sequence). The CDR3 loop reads CASSPDRIEQYF. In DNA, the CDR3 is TGTGCCAGCAGCCCCGACAGAATAGAGCAGTACTTC.

DNA for the CDR3: TGTGCCAGCAGTGCCACTCCCCTGGGCACCCCTCCGGCACCCCTCCACTTT. It codes for CASSATPLGTPPAPLHF. This sequence joins TRBV6-4 and TRBJ1-6, with D hard to call. The V end lost 4 bases, the J end lost 11 bases, and 24 bases lay between the germline ends. The CDR3 has 17 amino acids. Germline V gene data show CDR1 as MRHNA and CDR2 as SNTAGT.

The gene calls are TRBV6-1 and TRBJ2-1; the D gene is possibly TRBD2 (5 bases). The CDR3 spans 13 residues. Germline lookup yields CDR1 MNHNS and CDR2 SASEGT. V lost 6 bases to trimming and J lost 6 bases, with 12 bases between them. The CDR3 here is CASSYTSANEQFF. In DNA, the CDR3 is TGTGCCAGCAGCTATACTAGTGCCAATGAGCAGTTCTTC.

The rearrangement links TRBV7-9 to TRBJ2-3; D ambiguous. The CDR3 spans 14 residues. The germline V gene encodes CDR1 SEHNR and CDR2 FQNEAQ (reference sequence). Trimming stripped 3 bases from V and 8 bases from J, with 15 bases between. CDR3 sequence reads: CASSLADSKSTQYF. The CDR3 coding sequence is TGTGCCAGCAGCTTGGCCGATAGCAAGAGTACGCAGTATTTT. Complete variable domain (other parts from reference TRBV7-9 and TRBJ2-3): DTGVSQNPRHKITKRGQNVTFRCDPISEHNRLYWYRQTLGQGPEFLTYFQNEAQLEKSRLLSDRFSAERPKGSFSTLEIQRTEQGDSAMYLCASSLADSKSTQYFGPGTRLTVL.

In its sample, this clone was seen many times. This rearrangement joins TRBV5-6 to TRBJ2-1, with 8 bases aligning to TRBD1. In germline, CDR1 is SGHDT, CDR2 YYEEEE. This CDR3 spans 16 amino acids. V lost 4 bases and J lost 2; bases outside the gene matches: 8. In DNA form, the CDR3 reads TGTGCCAGCAGCCTTGGACAGGGAGGCCCCTACAATGAGCAGTTCTTC. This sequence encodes CASSLGQGGPYNEQFF.

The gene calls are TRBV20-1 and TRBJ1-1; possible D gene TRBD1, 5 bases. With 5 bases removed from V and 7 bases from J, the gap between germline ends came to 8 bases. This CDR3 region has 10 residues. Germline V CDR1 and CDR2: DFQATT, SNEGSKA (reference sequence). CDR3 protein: CSAWTSEAFF. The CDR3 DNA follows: TGCAGTGCTTGGACAAGTGAAGCTTTCTTT.